The rows below give T cell receptor beta chains drawn from one sample of a study of CD8 T cells in Susac syndrome. TCRdb processed the immunoSEQ multiplex PCR reads anew with MiXCR; each CDR3 protein has one entry. The sample shows about 150,000 distinct CDR3 sequences, around 95% of them seen only once. The specimen was CD4+ T cells from PBMCs. All receptors come from a human donor with Susac syndrome. Each CDR3 is given with its conserved first and last residue. D genes are given only for firm matches. Where a row states a size, it is once, few, many or the class of an expanded clone; other rows omit it.

D: -; V: TRBV21-1; size: -; J: TRBJ2-5; DNA: TGTGCCAGCAGCCTCCGGACAGGGGGAGAAGAGACCCAGTACTTC; CDR3: CASSLRTGGEETQYF
D: TRBD1; V: TRBV29-1; size: -; J: TRBJ2-3; DNA: TGCAGCGTTGATCAGGGGGCAGATACGCAGTATTTT; CDR3: CSVDQGADTQYF
D: -; V: TRBV20-1; size: -; J: TRBJ2-1; DNA: TGCAGTGCTGCGGGAAACCAAAACAATGAGCAGTTCTTC; CDR3: CSAAGNQNNEQFF
D: -; V: TRBV18; size: -; J: TRBJ2-5; DNA: TGTGCCAGCTCACCACTGCACCAAGAGACCCAGTACTTC; CDR3: CASSPLHQETQYF
D: -; V: TRBV18; size: -; J: TRBJ1-2; DNA: TGTGCCAGCTTTCCCTTGGACTCTAACTATGGCTACACCTTC; CDR3: CASFPLDSNYGYTF
D: -; V: TRBV23-1; size: -; J: TRBJ2-7; DNA: TGCGCCAGCGGATTACAGGGTGTCGAGCAGTACTTC; CDR3: CASGLQGVEQYF
D: -; V: TRBV7-9; size: -; J: TRBJ2-4; DNA: TGTGCCAGCAGCTTGGAAAGACAGGAGGGTAACATTCAGTACTTC; CDR3: CASSLERQEGNIQYF
D: -; V: TRBV9; size: -; J: TRBJ1-2; DNA: TGTGCCAGCAGCGCCACTAGGGATGGGGGCTACACCTTC; CDR3: CASSATRDGGYTF
D: TRBD1; V: TRBV6-5; size: -; J: TRBJ2-7; DNA: TGTGCCAGCAGTAAACAGGGGGATAGGGACGAGCAGTACTTC; CDR3: CASSKQGDRDEQYF
D: TRBD1; V: TRBV14; size: -; J: TRBJ2-7; DNA: TGTGCCAGCAGCCAAAGACAGGGTGGGCGCTACGAGCAGTACTTC; CDR3: CASSQRQGGRYEQYF
D: -; V: TRBV11-1; size: once; J: TRBJ1-1; DNA: TGTGCCAGCAGCTTTTATGAGAACACTGAAGCTTTCTTT; CDR3: CASSFYENTEAFF
D: -; V: TRBV28; size: -; J: TRBJ1-2; DNA: TGTGCCAGCAGTTCCTACAGGGTGGGCTATGGCTACACCTTC; CDR3: CASSSYRVGYGYTF
D: -; V: TRBV25-1; size: -; J: TRBJ1-2; DNA: TGTGCCAGCCAACAGGGTATTAATGGCTACACCTTC; CDR3: CASQQGINGYTF
D: -; V: TRBV5-6; size: -; J: TRBJ1-1; DNA: TGTGCCAGCAGCCTGGATGACTTCAGGACTACTGAAGCTTTCTTT; CDR3: CASSLDDFRTTEAFF
D: -; V: TRBV12-3/TRBV12-4; size: -; J: TRBJ2-3; DNA: TGTGCCAGCAGAGAAACGGGGGCGGGGGATACGCAGTATTTT; CDR3: CASRETGAGDTQYF
D: -; V: TRBV5-4; size: -; J: TRBJ1-2; DNA: TGTGCCAGCAGCTTGGGAACCGGATATGGCTACACCTTC; CDR3: CASSLGTGYGYTF
D: TRBD1; V: TRBV27; size: -; J: TRBJ1-2; DNA: TGTGCCAGCAGTTTATCGAGACAGGGACTTGGCTACACCTTC; CDR3: CASSLSRQGLGYTF
D: TRBD2; V: TRBV7-9; size: -; J: TRBJ2-7; DNA: TGTGCCAGCGGCCCCGGGACTAGCGCTGACGAGCAGTACTTC; CDR3: CASGPGTSADEQYF
D: -; V: TRBV29-1; size: -; J: TRBJ1-1; DNA: TGCAGCGTCGCAGGAGGGGTTGACACTGAAGCTTTCTTT; CDR3: CSVAGGVDTEAFF
D: -; V: TRBV20-1; size: -; J: TRBJ1-1; DNA: TGCAGTGCCGCAGGACAGTGGAACACTGAAGCTTTCTTT; CDR3: CSAAGQWNTEAFF
D: TRBD2; V: TRBV6-1; size: -; J: TRBJ2-3; DNA: TGTGCCAGCAGTGATTCGTGGACTAGCGCGCAGTATTTT; CDR3: CASSDSWTSAQYF
D: -; V: TRBV21-1; size: -; J: TRBJ2-4; DNA: TGTGCCAGCAGCAATGGGGGACCCTTTCCCAAAAACATTCAGTACTTC; CDR3: CASSNGGPFPKNIQYF
D: -; V: TRBV5-1; size: -; J: TRBJ2-7; DNA: TGCGCCAGCAGCTGGGGCGCCGAGCAGTACTTC; CDR3: CASSWGAEQYF
D: -; V: TRBV29-1; size: -; J: TRBJ1-3; DNA: TGCAGCGTTGATCCCGGACTTGGTGGAAACACCATATATTTT; CDR3: CSVDPGLGGNTIYF
D: -; V: TRBV29-1; size: -; J: TRBJ1-5; DNA: TGCAGCGTTGATAACAGAGGGGATCAGCCCCAGCATTTT; CDR3: CSVDNRGDQPQHF